This TCR beta chain was observed in a study of T-cell memory formation after mild COVID-19. On the study more broadly: Largely, the TCR clusters proved donor specific. Overall study results and limits: A balance of CD4 and CD8 characterized clones contracting day 15 to 85, whereas later expanders leaned CD4+. Contracting CD4+ clones lay largely in CM and EM, with CD8+ ones residing in EMRA.

The CDR3 has 16 amino acids. Germline CDR1 MNHNY, CDR2 SVGAGI (reference sequence). After removal of 5 bases from V and 1 base from J, the junction contained 10 bases not matched to a gene. As for this clonotype: Antigen unknown.

After 5'RACE with constant-segment primers, TCR alpha and TCR beta cDNA libraries carrying sample barcodes and UMIs were obtained. TCRdb redid the calling of the 5' RACE reads with MiXCR, one entry per CDR3 protein. The data show roughly 110,000 distinct CDR3 sequences, over 20% seen once. The sequenced sample consisted of PBMCs or a T cell subset sorted from them (not recorded which). This receptor was taken from a man aged 18-30 years who had mild COVID-19 (a few samples of this study predate the infection). Cell type and time point are not known. V gene TRBV6-6 combines with J gene TRBJ2-5; 7 positions match TRBD2. As DNA, the CDR3 is TGTGCCAGCAGTGAACTCGGGGGGTCTTCCCAAGAGACCCAGTACTTC. This gives the protein CASSELGGSSQETQYF.